Below, one TCR beta chain is given with its context. TCRdb reprocessed the RT-PCR reads with MiXCR, giving one entry per CDR3 protein. The sample has around 200,000 distinct CDR3 sequences, roughly two fifths seen once. These data come from a study of patients and donors after allogeneic stem cell transplantation. V was shortened by 4 bases and J by 3 bases, with 18 bases between the two germline ends. The CDR3 consists of 16 residues. This clonotype was sampled from a human donor who was either an allogeneic HSCT recipient or a stem cell or donor lymphocyte infusion donor (not recorded which). It is not recorded whose cells these are; they may come from a transplant donor. What was sequenced was blood, either unsorted or a sorted T cell fraction (not recorded which). The rearrangement joins TRBV12-3 or TRBV12-4 to TRBJ1-2; the D is unclear. DNA of the CDR3: TGTGCCAGCAGTTCCCCGTGGGGTAGTCTCGACTATGGCTACACCTTC. Amino acid sequence: CASSSPWGSLDYGYTF.